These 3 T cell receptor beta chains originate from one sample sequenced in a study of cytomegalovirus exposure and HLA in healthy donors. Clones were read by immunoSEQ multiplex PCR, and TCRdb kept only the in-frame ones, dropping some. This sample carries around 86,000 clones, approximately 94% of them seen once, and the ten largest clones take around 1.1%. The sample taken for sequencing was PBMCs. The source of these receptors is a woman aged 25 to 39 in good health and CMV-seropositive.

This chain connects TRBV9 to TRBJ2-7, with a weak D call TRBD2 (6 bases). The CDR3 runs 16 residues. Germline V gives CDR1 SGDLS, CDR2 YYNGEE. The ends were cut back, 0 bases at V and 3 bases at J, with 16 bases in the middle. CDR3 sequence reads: CASSVAGGLSVYEQYF. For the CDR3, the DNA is TGTGCCAGCAGCGTAGCTGGGGGACTCTCGGTCTACGAGCAGTACTTC.

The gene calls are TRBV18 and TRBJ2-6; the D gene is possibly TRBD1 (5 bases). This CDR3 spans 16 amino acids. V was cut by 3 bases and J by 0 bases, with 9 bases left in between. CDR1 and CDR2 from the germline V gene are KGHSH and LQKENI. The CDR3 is CASSPLGVSGANVLTF. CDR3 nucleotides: TGTGCCAGCTCACCCTTAGGGGTCTCTGGGGCCAACGTCCTGACTTTC.

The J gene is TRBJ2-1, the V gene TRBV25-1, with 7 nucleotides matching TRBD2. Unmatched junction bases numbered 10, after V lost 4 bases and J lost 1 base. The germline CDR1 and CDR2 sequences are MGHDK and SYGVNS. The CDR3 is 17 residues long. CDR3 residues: CASSVAGVGPSYNEQFF. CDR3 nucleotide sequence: TGTGCCAGCAGTGTGGCGGGAGTGGGACCATCCTACAATGAGCAGTTCTTC.